The text below deals with one TCR beta chain. This sample stems from a study of identical twins. Via MiXCR, TCRdb re-called the 5' RACE reads, giving one row per CDR3 protein. The table has some 1,600,000 distinct CDR3 sequences, more than 30% seen once; the top ten hold about 0.27%. The CDR3 has 13 residues. V was clipped by 0 bases and J by 10 bases, with 10 bases between them. Germline loops: CDR1 SNHLY, CDR2 FYNNEI. The genes are TRBV2 and TRBJ1-5; no clear D gene. Sequenced input: cord blood. This TCR came from a newborn girl in good health. CDR3 nucleotide sequence: TGTGCCAGCAGTGAAGCGCTCCCGGTACCCCAGCATTTT. Amino acids: CASSEALPVPQHF.